Included here is one T cell receptor (beta chain) sequence, with context. The CDR3 runs to 14 residues. The germline V gene has CDR1 MNHNY and CDR2 SVGAGI (reference sequence). Trimming stripped 6 bases from V and 7 bases from J, with 15 bases between. This entry belongs to a study of PD-L1 blockade in urothelial cancer. TCRdb's table, derived via immunoSEQ multiplex PCR, lists solely in-frame clones and lacks some. This table holds some 53,000 clones, around three quarters found once. J is TRBJ1-4 and V is TRBV6-6; the D is unclear. Sequences were derived from PBMCs, sampled around atezolizumab (anti-PD-L1) treatment. This receptor was taken from a man in his sixties or seventies with urothelial cancer. The CDR3 protein is CASSDRHTSEKLFF. As DNA, the CDR3 is TGTGCCAGCAGCGACCGACACACGTCTGAAAAACTGTTTTTT.